The rows below give T cell receptor beta chains drawn from one sample of a study of blood T cell repertoires in COVID-19. TCRdb's copy holds only in-frame clones and misses some; the assay was immunoSEQ multiplex PCR. The sample contains some 450,000 clones, 85% to 90% of which appear only once. The source material was peripheral blood. The receptor set was obtained from a man between 18 and 29 years old with COVID-19, enrolled during active disease. Each CDR3 is given with its conserved first and last residue. The order of the fields is CDR3 DNA, CDR3 protein, J gene, D gene, clone size, V gene, CDR3 length. A D gene is named only where the DNA matches it firmly. The size of a clone is reported for some rows only, either as once, few or many, or as a class for expanded clones.

TGCAGCGTTACGACAGACGGTGGCTACACCTTC | CSVTTDGGYTF | TRBJ1-2 | - | - | TRBV29-1 | 11
TGTGCCAGCAGCTTGGACAGGGCTCGCTACGAGCAGTACTTC | CASSLDRARYEQYF | TRBJ2-7 | TRBD1 | - | TRBV7-9 | 14
TGTGCCAGCAGTGTGCAGGGGGCGGGTGGGGAGCTGTTTTTT | CASSVQGAGGELFF | TRBJ2-2 | TRBD1 | - | TRBV2 | 14
TGTGCCAGCTCACCAGGCCAGGGGCTGAACACTGAAGCTTTCTTT | CASSPGQGLNTEAFF | TRBJ1-1 | - | - | TRBV18 | 15
TGTGCCAGTAGTTTGACAGGGACGGCCACTGAAGCTTTCTTT | CASSLTGTATEAFF | TRBJ1-1 | TRBD1 | - | TRBV19 | 14
TGTGCCAGCAGCGTATCAGGGGACACTGAAGCTTTCTTT | CASSVSGDTEAFF | TRBJ1-1 | - | - | TRBV9 | 13
TGCGCCAGCAGCCCCCCGGGACAGGGGTACAATGAGCAGTTCTTC | CASSPPGQGYNEQFF | TRBJ2-1 | TRBD1 | - | TRBV10-1 | 15
TGTGCCAGCAGTTTTTCCTTCCCGGGACTAGCGACTAGGTACCCCCAAATAGATTACAATGAGCAGTTCTTC | CASSFSFPGLATRYPQIDYNEQFF | TRBJ2-1 | TRBD2 | once | TRBV28 | 24
TGTGCCAGCAGCCCGGAGTTAGCGTCGGATACGCAGTATTTT | CASSPELASDTQYF | TRBJ2-3 | - | - | TRBV7-9 | 14
TGTGCCAGTAGAGAGCGGGCTAGCACAGATACGCAGTATTTT | CASRERASTDTQYF | TRBJ2-3 | - | - | TRBV7-2 | 14
TGTGCCAGCAGTGAACGAGTGAGGGGGAGCAATCAGCCCCAGCATTTT | CASSERVRGSNQPQHF | TRBJ1-5 | - | few | TRBV6-1 | 16
TGTGCCAGCAAGGACAAGAGTTACAATGAGCAGTTCTTC | CASKDKSYNEQFF | TRBJ2-1 | - | - | TRBV2 | 13
TGCGCCAGCAGACAACTAGCGCACGAGCAGTACTTC | CASRQLAHEQYF | TRBJ2-7 | TRBD2 | - | TRBV5-1 | 12
TGTGCCAGTCAGGATAGCGGGGCCAACACAGATACGCAGTATTTT | CASQDSGANTDTQYF | TRBJ2-3 | TRBD2 | - | TRBV3-1/TRBV3-2 | 15
TGCGCCAGCAGCCAAGATCCCAGGCCCGGCGAGCAGTACTTC | CASSQDPRPGEQYF | TRBJ2-7 | - | once | TRBV4-1 | 14
TGTGCCAGTAGTATCCGGGACACTTTGAACACTGAAGCTTTCTTT | CASSIRDTLNTEAFF | TRBJ1-1 | - | - | TRBV19 | 15
TGTGCCAGTAGTATGCACACCAAGGGCTACACCTTC | CASSMHTKGYTF | TRBJ1-2 | - | - | TRBV19 | 12
TGTGCCAGCAGTTCAGAGACAGGGGGAGGTTCACCCCTCCACTTT | CASSSETGGGSPLHF | TRBJ1-6 | TRBD1 | - | TRBV27 | 15
TGTGCCAGCGAGGGGGTTAGAAATTCACCCCTCCACTTT | CASEGVRNSPLHF | TRBJ1-6 | - | - | TRBV28 | 13
TGTGCCATCAGTGAAACAGGGGGGGCCTCTGAAGCTTTCTTT | CAISETGGASEAFF | TRBJ1-1 | TRBD1 | - | TRBV10-3 | 14
TGTGCCAGCAGCCAAGGGGCGCTGGGACATATAAACATTCAGTACTTC | CASSQGALGHINIQYF | TRBJ2-4 | - | - | TRBV3-1/TRBV3-2 | 16
TGCGCCAGCAGCCTTAGCGGGGGGGCGACAACCGGGGAGCTGTTTTTT | CASSLSGGATTGELFF | TRBJ2-2 | TRBD2 | - | TRBV5-1 | 16
TGTGCCAGCAGTTTATGGGGCGACACCGGGGAGCTGTTTTTT | CASSLWGDTGELFF | TRBJ2-2 | - | - | TRBV27 | 14
TGCGCCAGCAGCTCCCCAATCGGGGGACAGTCAACTAACTATGGCTACACCTTC | CASSSPIGGQSTNYGYTF | TRBJ1-2 | TRBD1 | - | TRBV5-1 | 18
TGTGCCAGCAGTAAATCAGGGGGGACGCCTTTTGAGCAGTTCTTC | CASSKSGGTPFEQFF | TRBJ2-1 | - | - | TRBV27 | 15